This T cell receptor beta chain derives from a study of shared clonotypes between healthy human individuals. At the level of the study: The cohort comprised two women and a few men. Their ages spanned 18 to 49 years.

The sample holds one count of this clone. Positively selected for CCR7, the CD45RO-negative cells used as naive CD8 cells excluded terminally differentiated effector memory CD45RA+ cells. It was at deep level that the assay was run. The method was immunoSEQ multiplex PCR; TCRdb's version includes in-frame clones alone and lacks a portion of them. The data hold roughly 850,000 clones, with 90% to 98% observed a single time. The CDR3 contains 12 residues. V lost 10 bases and J lost 6, with 16 bases in between. Germline CDR1 SEHNR, CDR2 FQNEAQ (reference sequence). The sample comprised naive CD8+ T cells sorted from blood. The chain is built from TRBV7-9 and TRBJ2-7, with D tentatively TRBD2 (6 bases). This TCR derives from a man aged 25-40 years in good health. The CDR3 spells CATSLRGTEQYF. The CDR3 nucleotides read TGTGCCACCTCGCTTCGGGGGACCGAGCAGTACTTC.